One and the same sample provided the 7 T cell receptor beta chains below, sequenced in a study of tumor and adjacent non-tumor tissue in lung cancer. RNA was extracted from bulk tissue without any cell sorting. This non-tumor lung sample came from over 3 cm beyond the tumor edge. TCRbeta libraries were built with three rounds of nested PCR, modified from ARM-PCR. TCRdb re-derived calls from the multiplex PCR reads in MiXCR, one entry per CDR3 protein. This repertoire shows almost 75,000 distinct CDR3 sequences, roughly 70% found once; its top ten account for about a quarter. The material sequenced was distant non-tumor lung tissue. The receptors stem from a woman between 45 and 65 years old with non-small cell lung cancer.

This clonotype was observed a single time. The missing conserved phenylalanine or tryptophan at the end of this CDR3 makes a read error likely. Written as DNA, the CDR3 is TGTGCCAGCAGCCTGGCAGTCGGCCCCTACGAGCAGTACTTA. Amino acids: CASSLAVGPYEQYL. The chain couples TRBV11-2 to TRBJ2-7; D is undetermined. Germline V lookup: CDR1 SGHAT, CDR2 FQNNGV. The ends were cut back, 5 bases at V and 2 bases at J, with 13 bases in the middle. There are 14 residues in the CDR3.

There are many counts of this clonotype. This chain links TRBV28 with TRBJ1-5; tentative D call: TRBD1 (5 bases). V was trimmed by 5 bases and J by 8 bases, leaving 25 bases between them. The germline gives CDR1 MDHEN, CDR2 SYDVKM. This CDR3 has 17 residues. The CDR3 reads CASSRPGTQVRGEPQHF. The CDR3 DNA follows: TGTGCCAGCAGTCGACCGGGCACCCAGGTTCGGGGGGAGCCCCAGCATTTT.

Of note for this clonotype: A single base separates this from a much larger clone, so it may be a read error. The chain is built from TRBV12-3 or TRBV12-4 and TRBJ2-7; 9 bases are a match to TRBD2. The CDR3 extends over 15 amino acids. In DNA, the CDR3 is TGTGCCAACAGTTTATGGGTAGCGGGAGACTACGAGCAGTACTTC. Protein: CANSLWVAGDYEQYF.

This clonotype was seen once. The rearrangement links TRBV29-1 to TRBJ1-1, with a weak D call TRBD1 (6 bases). In germline, CDR1 is SQVTM, CDR2 ANQGSEA. The CDR3 is 14 amino acids. CDR3 residues: CTPRPGTLGTKAFF. Here the CDR3 DNA reads TGCACCCCACGCCCCGGGACACTCGGGACTAAAGCTTTCTTT.

This clonotype has a handful of counts. A much larger clone is a single base away; this may be a read error. V gene TRBV6-5 combines with J gene TRBJ1-4, with D tentatively TRBD1 (6 bases). This CDR3 is 13 amino acids long. Trimming left V 4 bases short and J 7 bases short, with 10 bases between. Germline CDR1 MNHEY, CDR2 SVGAGI. The CDR3 protein is CASSFQGTEKLFF. The CDR3 bases are TGTGCCAGCAGTTTTCAGGGGACTGAAAAACTGTTTTTT.

To note about this clonotype: With a much larger clone just one base away, this may be a read error. V and J are TRBV6-5 and TRBJ2-1; TRBD1 matches 10 bases. Unmatched junction bases numbered 12, after V lost 10 bases and J lost 6 bases. Germline V lookup: CDR1 MNHEY, CDR2 SVGAGI. The CDR3 has 15 residues. The CDR3 nucleotides are TGTGCCAACACTCGACAGGGGGCAAATCTCAATGAGCAGTTCTTC. Encoded protein: CANTRQGANLNEQFF.

On this clonotype itself: The junction does not match germline at one end; this may be a read error. The genes are TRBV4-1 and TRBJ2-2; D is perhaps TRBD1 or TRBD2 (5 bases each). Per germline, CDR1 MGHRA and CDR2 YSYEKL. CDR3 length: 14 amino acids. The CDR3, as DNA: TGCGCCAGCGGCCAAGAGGGGTTCACCGGGGAGTTGTTTTTT. Translated, it gives CASGQEGFTGELFF.